A single sample gave rise to the 28 T cell receptor beta chains below, sequenced in a study of cytotoxic CD8 clonotypes in ibrutinib-treated CLL. Assay used: immunoSEQ multiplex PCR; TCRdb lists only in-frame clones, some missing. The sample has around 25,000 clones; 68% are singletons. The starting material was PBMCs, obtained after 24 months of ibrutinib treatment. These receptors all come from a human donor with chronic lymphocytic leukemia.

The V and J genes are TRBV11-2 and TRBJ2-7; D unclear. Trimming removed 3 bases from V and 0 bases from J, with 9 bases in between. CDR1 SGHAT and CDR2 FQNNGV come from the germline V gene. This CDR3 is built from 14 residues. In DNA form, the CDR3 reads TGTGCCAGCAGCTTGGACCGTAACTCCTACGAGCAGTACTTC. It is translated as CASSLDRNSYEQYF.

The gene calls are TRBV6-5 and TRBJ1-2; D possibly corresponds to TRBD1 (5 bases). V lost 4 bases and J 8 bases, leaving 11 bases between the germline ends. The CDR3 is made up of 12 amino acids. CDR1 and CDR2 from the germline V gene are MNHEY and SVGAGI. The CDR3 spells CASSLSGRGYTF. The CDR3 region has the DNA TGTGCCAGCAGTTTGTCAGGGCGCGGCTACACCTTC.

About this clone: One end of the junction fails to match germline, which may point to a read error. The chain is built from TRBV27 and TRBJ2-1; 7 bases are a match to TRBD2. In germline, CDR1 is MNHEY, CDR2 SMNVEV (reference sequence). The CDR3 has 12 residues. CDR3 in amino acids: CASRFQRGEQFF. The CDR3, as DNA: TGTGCCAGCCGTTTTCAGCGGGGAGAGCAGTTCTTC.

DNA for the CDR3: TGTGCCAGCAGTTTGGCCAGAATCTCACCCCTCCACTTT. This gives the protein CASSLARISPLHF. The chain links TRBV27 to TRBJ1-6; D is ambiguous. The germline V and J ends were trimmed by 3 bases and 10 bases, with 10 bases remaining between them. The CDR3 spans 13 residues. Germline V gene lookup returns CDR1 MNHEY and CDR2 SMNVEV (reference sequence).

A few counts support this clone. The chain recombines TRBV7-6 with TRBJ2-3; tentatively, D is TRBD1 (5 bases). V shed 3 bases and J shed 4 bases, with 11 bases lying between them. CDR3 length equals 14 residues. Germline CDR1 and CDR2: SGHVS and FNYEAQ. The CDR3 DNA is TGTGCCAGCAGCTTGTCAGGGTATGCAGATACGCAGTATTTT. Its protein is CASSLSGYADTQYF. Full variable domain (missing parts from reference TRBV7-6 and TRBJ2-3): GAGVSQSPRYKVTKRGQDVALRCDPISGHVSLYWYRQALGQGPEFLTYFNYEAQQDKSGLPNDRFSAERPEGSISTLTIQRTEQRDSAMYRCASSLSGYADTQYFGPGTRLTVL.

A few counts support this clone. The rearrangement links TRBV7-9 to TRBJ2-7; D perhaps matches TRBD1 (5 bases). Germline CDR1 SEHNR, CDR2 FQNEAQ (reference sequence). The CDR3 spans 13 residues. V lost 4 bases and J lost 0, with 7 bases in between. The CDR3 reads CASSSDSSYEQYF. CDR3 coding DNA: TGTGCCAGCAGCTCCGACAGCTCCTACGAGCAGTACTTC. Looking up the rest from reference TRBV7-9 and TRBJ2-7 gives the full variable domain: DTGVSQNPRHKITKRGQNVTFRCDPISEHNRLYWYRQTLGQGPEFLTYFQNEAQLEKSRLLSDRFSAERPKGSFSTLEIQRTEQGDSAMYLCASSSDSSYEQYFGPGTRLTVT.

CDR3 DNA sequence: TGTGCCAGCTCAACTAGACAGGGGGCTTATTCTGGGGCCAACGTCCTGACTTTC. Residues: CASSTRQGAYSGANVLTF. The V gene is TRBV18, the J gene TRBJ2-6, with 10 nucleotides matching TRBD1. The V segment lost 5 bases and the J segment 1 base; nucleotides outside the gene matches: 8. Germline CDR1 is KGHSH and CDR2 is LQKENI. This CDR3 comprises 18 residues.

The chain is built from TRBV29-1 and TRBJ1-5; D gene ambiguous. The V gene's germline CDR1 is SQVTM and CDR2 ANQGSEA. CDR3 length: 14 amino acids. Trimming took off 5 bases at V and 0 bases at J, with 11 bases between the two ends. CDR3 DNA: TGCAGCGTTCTTGACCGAGGTAGCAATCAGCCCCAGCATTTT. Protein product: CSVLDRGSNQPQHF.

The J gene is TRBJ1-1, the V gene TRBV10-2; TRBD1 matches at 7 bases. CDR1 WSHSY and CDR2 SAAADI come from the germline V gene. Losses at the gene ends were 1 base for V and 7 bases for J; bases not matched to a gene: 6. This CDR3 contains 14 residues. This CDR3 reads CASSEFGQGGEAFF. CDR3 sequence (DNA): TGCGCCAGCAGTGAGTTTGGGCAGGGGGGTGAAGCTTTCTTT.

This clone occurred a few times. V gene TRBV19 combines with J gene TRBJ2-7; D gene ambiguous. CDR1 and CDR2 (germline): LNHDA, SQIVND (reference sequence). The CDR3 totals 13 residues. With 2 bases removed from V and 1 base from J, the gap between germline ends came to 6 bases. The CDR3 spells CASSIFASYEQYF. CDR3 nucleotides: TGTGCCAGTAGTATATTTGCTTCCTACGAGCAGTACTTC. Together with reference TRBV19 and TRBJ2-7, the CDR3 gives the full variable domain: DGGITQSPKYLFRKEGQNVTLSCEQNLNHDAMYWYRQDPGQGLRLIYYSQIVNDFQKGDIAEGYSVSREKKESFPLTVTSAQKNPTAFYLCASSIFASYEQYFGPGTRLTVT.

The V gene is TRBV2, the J gene TRBJ1-6; TRBD1 agrees at 7 bases. The CDR3 has 18 amino acids. With V trimmed by 4 bases and J by 5 bases, 14 bases remained unmatched. The germline V gene encodes CDR1 SNHLY and CDR2 FYNNEI. CDR3 bases: TGTGCCAGCAGTGTTGCTCGGGGAGGGGGCGCGAATAATTCACCCCTCCACTTT. Its translation: CASSVARGGGANNSPLHF.

V gene TRBV27 combines with J gene TRBJ2-5; D is unresolved. Trimming removed 3 bases at V and 1 base at J, with 12 bases between. The CDR3 spans 15 residues. Germline CDR1 is MNHEY and CDR2 is SMNVEV (reference sequence). The CDR3: CASSFWSEIQETQYF. The CDR3, as DNA: TGTGCCAGCAGTTTTTGGTCGGAGATCCAAGAGACCCAGTACTTC.

CDR3 in DNA: TGCGCCAGCAGGACGTGGGACAGGGGTAGGTCCTACGAGCAGTACTTC. It is translated as CASRTWDRGRSYEQYF. The chain links TRBV10-2 to TRBJ2-7; 10 bases map to TRBD1. The CDR3 covers 16 residues. The V gene's germline CDR1 is WSHSY and CDR2 SAAADI. J was trimmed by 1 base and V by 6 bases; bases with no gene match: 9.

The V call is TRBV19, the J call TRBJ1-5; 8 bases are a match to TRBD1. V trimming: 2 bases; J trimming: 1 base; junction bases outside the gene matches: 1. Germline V gene lookup returns CDR1 LNHDA and CDR2 SQIVND (reference sequence). The CDR3 consists of 15 residues. As DNA, the CDR3 is TGTGCCAGTAGTATAAGACAGGGGAGCAATCAGCCCCAGCATTTT. It yields the protein CASSIRQGSNQPQHF.

The V gene is TRBV2, the J gene TRBJ2-3; D is unclear. The length of the CDR3 is 14 residues. Trimming took 2 bases from V and 0 from J, leaving 6 bases between them. Germline loops: CDR1 SNHLY, CDR2 FYNNEI. In DNA form, the CDR3 reads TGTGCCAGCAGTGAAAGAATTAGCACAGATACGCAGTATTTT. It yields the protein CASSERISTDTQYF. Combining the CDR3 with reference TRBV2 and TRBJ2-3 gives the whole variable domain EPEVTQTPSHQVTQMGQEVILRCVPISNHLYFYWYRQILGQKVEFLVSFYNNEISEKSEIFDDQFSVERPDGSNFTLKIRSTKLEDSAMYFCASSERISTDTQYFGPGTRLTVL.

Only a few counts were recorded for this clone. CDR3 sequence reads: CASSLEVLNSPLHF. CDR3 DNA sequence: TGCGCCAGCAGCTTGGAAGTTCTTAATTCACCCCTCCACTTT. The J gene is TRBJ1-6, the V gene TRBV5-1; D is ambiguous. CDR3 length equals 14 residues. Germline V gene sequence: CDR1 SGHRS, CDR2 YFSETQ. The V and J ends lost 0 bases and 6 bases respectively, with 7 bases between them.

The CDR3 is CSSRGWETQYF. In nucleotides, the CDR3 is TGCAGTAGCAGGGGTTGGGAGACCCAGTACTTC. This chain uses TRBV20-1 with TRBJ2-5, with D possibly being TRBD1 (6 bases). Germline values: CDR1 DFQATT, CDR2 SNEGSKA (reference sequence). V was pared by 8 bases and J by 5 bases, with 12 bases between. The CDR3 extends over 11 amino acids.

The chain carries TRBV29-1 and TRBJ1-2; D unresolved. This CDR3 is built from 12 residues. Per the germline V gene, CDR1 is SQVTM and CDR2 is ANQGSEA. V lost 5 bases and J lost 7, with 14 bases in between. CDR3 sequence reads: CSVYTSVFGYTF. The CDR3 region has the DNA TGCAGCGTTTATACCTCGGTCTTTGGCTACACCTTC.

The genes are TRBV2 and TRBJ2-5, with no clear D. This CDR3 has 13 residues. The germline V and J ends were trimmed by 2 bases and 4 bases, with 8 bases remaining between them. From germline, CDR1 is SNHLY and CDR2 FYNNEI. For the CDR3, the DNA is TGTGCCAGCAGTGAATCCCCCCCAGAGACCCAGTACTTC. Translating gives CASSESPPETQYF.

The gene calls are TRBV5-1 and TRBJ2-3, with 9 nucleotides matching TRBD1. The CDR3 loop spans 15 amino acids. Germline CDR1 and CDR2: SGHRS and YFSETQ. The V and J ends lost 0 bases and 5 bases, in that order; junction bases with no gene match: 4. CDR3 coding DNA: TGCGCCAGCAGCTTGGGCGACAGGGGGGAAGATACGCAGTATTTT. It is translated as CASSLGDRGEDTQYF.

This chain links TRBV19 with TRBJ1-5; 9 bases line up with TRBD1. V trimming: 6 bases; J trimming: 3 bases; junction bases outside the gene matches: 6. The CDR3 is 15 residues long. CDR1 is LNHDA and CDR2 is SQIVND in the germline V gene (reference sequence). CDR3 sequence: CASRTTGGNNQPQHF. For the CDR3, the DNA is TGTGCCAGTAGGACCACAGGGGGCAACAATCAGCCCCAGCATTTT.

CDR3 sequence reads: CASSPRTVSGNTIYF. CDR3 bases: TGTGCCAGCTCACCACGGACAGTCTCTGGAAACACCATATATTTT. The rearrangement joins TRBV18 to TRBJ1-3; D may be TRBD1 (6 bases). Trimming shortened V by 1 base and J by 0 bases, and 7 bases separated the two germline ends. The germline gives CDR1 KGHSH, CDR2 LQKENI. The CDR3 runs 15 residues.

The chain links TRBV7-8 to TRBJ2-7; TRBD2 agrees at 12 bases. CDR3 length equals 16 residues. Germline lookup yields CDR1 SGHVS and CDR2 FQNEAQ. V shed 6 bases, J shed 0 bases, and the junction held 6 bases outside the gene matches. The CDR3 loop reads CASSGLAGPASYEQYF. The CDR3 DNA reads as TGTGCCAGCAGTGGACTAGCGGGGCCAGCCTCCTACGAGCAGTACTTC. Together with reference TRBV7-8 and TRBJ2-7, the CDR3 gives the full variable domain: GAGVSQSPRYKVAKRGQDVALRCDPISGHVSLFWYQQALGQGPEFLTYFQNEAQLDKSGLPSDRFFAERPEGSVSTLKIQRTQQEDSAVYLCASSGLAGPASYEQYFGPGTRLTVT.

V gene TRBV6-1 combines with J gene TRBJ2-7, with D hard to call. Germline V gene sequence: CDR1 MNHNS, CDR2 SASEGT. There are 14 residues in the CDR3. The V gene lost 4 bases and the J gene lost 3 bases, with 13 bases spanning the gap. CDR3: CASSGTIPRYEQYF. CDR3 nucleotides: TGTGCCAGCAGTGGGACGATCCCTCGCTACGAGCAGTACTTC.

This chain links TRBV5-4 with TRBJ2-7; D assignment may be TRBD1 or TRBD2 (5 bases each). The V and J ends lost 5 bases and 7 bases respectively, with 10 bases between them. CDR3 size: 11 residues. In germline, CDR1 is SGHNT, CDR2 YYREEE (reference sequence). Here the CDR3 reads CASRGRGEQYF. For the CDR3, the DNA is TGTGCCAGCAGGGGACGTGGGGAGCAGTACTTC.

This rearrangement joins TRBV5-1 to TRBJ2-3, with 9 bases aligning to TRBD2. CDR1 and CDR2 (germline): SGHRS, YFSETQ. V lost 0 bases and J lost 5; bases outside the gene matches: 7. The CDR3 is made up of 16 amino acids. The CDR3 DNA sequence: TGCGCCAGCAGCTTGGAAGCGGGGGGACTTTTAGATACGCAGTATTTT. Translation gives CASSLEAGGLLDTQYF. The variable domain in full, completed from reference TRBV5-1 and TRBJ2-3, reads KAGVTQTPRYLIKTRGQQVTLSCSPISGHRSVSWYQQTPGQGLQFLFEYFSETQRNKGNFPGRFSGRQFSNSRSEMNVSTLELGDSALYLCASSLEAGGLLDTQYFGPGTRLTVL.

V gene TRBV2 combines with J gene TRBJ1-5; 7 nucleotides match TRBD1. Unmatched junction bases numbered 12, after V lost 4 bases and J lost 6 bases. CDR1 is SNHLY, CDR2 FYNNEI, per germline. This CDR3 has 16 residues. CDR3 in DNA: TGTGCCAGCAGTGTTGCGGGACAGACGTTCCCTCAGCCCCAGCATTTT. Its translation is CASSVAGQTFPQPQHF.

This clone was seen only a few times. The chain employs TRBV7-8 and TRBJ2-3; D call uncertain. V was trimmed by 5 bases and J by 2 bases, leaving 11 bases between them. Germline loops: CDR1 SGHVS, CDR2 FQNEAQ. This CDR3 spans 14 amino acids. In DNA, the CDR3 is TGTGCCAGCAGCCCCGTCCTCCCCACAGATACGCAGTATTTT. It specifies CASSPVLPTDTQYF.